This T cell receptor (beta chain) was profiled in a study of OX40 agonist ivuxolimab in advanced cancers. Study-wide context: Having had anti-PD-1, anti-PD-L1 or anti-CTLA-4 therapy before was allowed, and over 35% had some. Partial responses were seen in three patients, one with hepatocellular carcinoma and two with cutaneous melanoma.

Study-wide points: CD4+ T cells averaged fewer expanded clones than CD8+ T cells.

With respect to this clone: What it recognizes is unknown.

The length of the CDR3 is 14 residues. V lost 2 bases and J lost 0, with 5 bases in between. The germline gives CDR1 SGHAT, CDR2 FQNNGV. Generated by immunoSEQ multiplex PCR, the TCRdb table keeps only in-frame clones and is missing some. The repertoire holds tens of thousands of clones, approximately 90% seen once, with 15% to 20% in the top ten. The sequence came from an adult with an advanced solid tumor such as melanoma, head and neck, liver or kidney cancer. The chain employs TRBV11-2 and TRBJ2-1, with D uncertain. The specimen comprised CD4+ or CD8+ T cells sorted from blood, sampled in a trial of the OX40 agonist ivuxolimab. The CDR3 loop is CASSLQSSYNEQFF. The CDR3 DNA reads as TGTGCCAGCAGCTTACAAAGCTCCTACAATGAGCAGTTCTTC. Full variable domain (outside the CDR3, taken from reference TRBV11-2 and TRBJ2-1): EAGVAQSPRYKIIEKRQSVAFWCNPISGHATLYWYQQILGQGPKLLIQFQNNGVVDDSQLPKDRFSAERLKGVDSTLKIQPAKLEDSAVYLCASSLQSSYNEQFFGPGTRLTVL.